This note documents a single T cell receptor (beta chain) sequence. Its specificity is not known. Isolated RNA was reverse transcribed in full, so expressed TCRB transcripts were sequenced. The protocol was immunoSEQ multiplex PCR, while the TCRdb copy is restricted to in-frame clones and leaves out a portion. In the table there are approximately 260,000 clones, approximately 20% of which are singletons. The entry originates in a study of beta chain features in type 1 diabetes. The study, taken as a whole, reports: TCRB CDR3s were moderately but significantly shorter in Type 1 diabetes patients in all four CD4+ subsets. Type 1 diabetes patients showed fewer insertions and more deletions at VDJ junctions. For cells with high TCR expression, cDNA sequencing could yield over-representation.

Per the germline V gene, CDR1 is SGDLS and CDR2 is YYNGEE. There are 15 residues in the CDR3. With 0 bases removed from V and 11 bases from J, the gap between germline ends came to 18 bases. Sequenced material: naive CD4+ T cells from blood. This clonotype was sampled from a woman between 40 and 55 years old with type 1 diabetes. The genes are TRBV9 and TRBJ2-1, with a tentative D call TRBD2 (6 bases). The CDR3: CASSVATQEGTQQFF. In DNA form, the CDR3 reads TGTGCCAGCAGCGTAGCTACCCAGGAGGGGACGCAGCAGTTCTTC. Full variable domain (outside the CDR3, taken from reference TRBV9 and TRBJ2-1): DSGVTQTPKHLITATGQRVTLRCSPRSGDLSVYWYQQSLDQGLQFLIQYYNGEERAKGNILERFSAQQFPDLHSELNLSSLELGDSALYFCASSVATQEGTQQFFGPGTRLTVL.